The 3 T cell receptor beta chains in this list originate from one sample, sequenced in a study of cytomegalovirus exposure and HLA in healthy donors. The PCR had 60 Vbeta and 13 Jbeta primers. TCRdb's copy holds only in-frame clones and misses some; the assay was immunoSEQ multiplex PCR. The sample contains around 140,000 clones, 70% to 85% of which appear only once. Sequencing was performed on PBMCs. The receptors shown here come from a man aged 35 to 55 in good health and CMV-seronegative.

The V and J genes are TRBV7-9 and TRBJ2-5, with a possible D match to TRBD2 (6 bases). CDR1 is SEHNR, CDR2 FQNEAQ, per germline (reference sequence). Trimming removed 7 bases at V and 3 bases at J, with 9 bases between. The CDR3 sequence is 12 residues long. The CDR3 region is CASTRLEETQYF. As DNA, the CDR3 is TGTGCCAGCACCCGACTAGAAGAGACCCAGTACTTC.

The rearrangement joins TRBV11-2 to TRBJ2-3; 12 bases are shared with TRBD2. Trimming at V came to 3 bases and at J to 4 bases, leaving 5 bases not matched to a gene. CDR1 and CDR2 (germline): SGHAT, FQNNGV. The CDR3 is 16 amino acids. CDR3 protein: CASSLRLAGEADTQYF. The CDR3 bases are TGTGCCAGCAGCTTGAGACTAGCGGGAGAGGCAGATACGCAGTATTTT.

The J gene is TRBJ2-7, the V gene TRBV4-2, with D tentatively TRBD2 (7 bases). Germline CDR1 is LGHNA and CDR2 is YNFKEQ. This CDR3 has 15 amino acids. V lost 1 base to trimming and J lost 2 bases, with 12 bases between them. DNA of the CDR3: TGTGCCAGCAGCCAAGGACGAGGGGGGGCCTACGAGCAGTACTTC. It is translated as CASSQGRGGAYEQYF.